These 13 T cell receptor beta chains came from one sample sequenced in a study of HIV-infected patients and healthy controls. Whole blood was used without fractionation, so all unsorted peripheral T cells were included. Reverse transcription used 450 to 650 ng RNA and constant-region primers for alpha and beta. Using multiplexing indices, alpha and beta chain libraries were generated apart by chain-specific third strand synthesis. TCRdb processed the 5' RACE reads anew with MiXCR; each CDR3 protein has one entry. Altogether approximately 10,000 distinct CDR3 sequences are present, about 10% being singletons, with the ten largest covering about 15%. The source material was blood, sampled before antiretroviral therapy. These TCRs come from an adult with HIV infection.

The rearrangement joins TRBV5-1 to TRBJ2-7; D perhaps matches TRBD2 (6 bases). The CDR3 sequence is 15 residues long. Deletions cut 4 bases from V and 2 bases from J, with 16 bases between. Germline CDR1 and CDR2: SGHRS and YFSETQ. The CDR3 DNA sequence: TGCGCCAGCAGCACGTACGGGGGAAGTACCTACGAGCAGTACTTC. Translating gives CASSTYGGSTYEQYF.

This clonotype showed up many times. This chain links TRBV29-1 with TRBJ2-3; no reliable D call. Germline lookup yields CDR1 SQVTM and CDR2 ANQGSEA. The CDR3 is 13 amino acids. With 1 base removed from V and 7 bases from J, the gap between germline ends came to 12 bases. Here the CDR3 DNA reads TGCAGCGTTGAAGGCCCGATTGAAAATACGCAGTATTTT. As protein: CSVEGPIENTQYF.

This clonotype was observed a handful of times. The chain employs TRBV12-3 or TRBV12-4 and TRBJ2-5, with D possibly being TRBD1 (6 bases). With 4 bases removed from V and 4 bases from J, the gap between germline ends came to 13 bases. The CDR3 is 14 residues long. CDR3 nucleotides: TGTGCCAGCAGTTGGAAGACAGGAACAGAGACCCAGTACTTC. Encoded protein: CASSWKTGTETQYF.

This clonotype was picked up many times. CDR3 DNA sequence: TGTGCCAGCAGCTTATCAAGCGGGGCGTTCTTC. The encoded protein is CASSLSSGAFF. The gene calls are TRBV7-9 and TRBJ2-1; 7 positions agree with TRBD2. Germline V gene lookup returns CDR1 SEHNR and CDR2 FQNEAQ (reference sequence). The CDR3 is 11 residues long. The J segment lost 15 bases and the V segment lost 2 bases, leaving 4 bases of the junction unmatched.

In its sample, this clonotype was seen many times. The chain has TRBV7-9 and TRBJ2-5; 7 nucleotides line up with TRBD1. V was clipped by 3 bases and J by 2 bases; unmatched bases: 3. The CDR3 extends over 14 amino acids. In germline, CDR1 is SEHNR, CDR2 FQNEAQ (reference sequence). Here the CDR3 DNA reads TGTGCCAGCAGCTTCCGGGACAGACAAGAGACCCAGTACTTC. Translated, it gives CASSFRDRQETQYF.

This clonotype is labeled as medium-sized. The J gene is TRBJ2-7, the V gene TRBV28, with D possibly being TRBD1 or TRBD2 (5 bases each). The germline gives CDR1 MDHEN, CDR2 SYDVKM. This CDR3 has 15 amino acids. The V end was cut by 2 bases, the J end by 5 bases, with 16 bases between. The CDR3: CASSLPGDVVHEQYF. In DNA, the CDR3 is TGTGCCAGCAGTTTACCCGGGGACGTAGTCCACGAGCAGTACTTC.

A note on this clonotype: Possible read error: a much larger clone is one base away. This chain connects TRBV4-2 to TRBJ2-5; D is unresolved. The CDR3 totals 14 residues. Germline V gene lookup returns CDR1 LGHNA and CDR2 YNFKEQ. The CDR3 sequence is CASTQESATETQYF. The DNA for the CDR3 is TGTGCCAGCACCCAAGAATCAGCCACAGAGACCCAGTACTTC.

This clonotype was picked up a small number of times. The chain employs TRBV7-2 and TRBJ1-5; TRBD1 aligns across 9 bases. Germline values: CDR1 SGHTA, CDR2 FQGNSA. Trimming removed 8 bases from V and 3 bases from J; junction bases left unmatched: 8. There are 15 residues in the CDR3. Here the CDR3 reads CASSVQGALNQPQHF. The DNA for the CDR3 is TGTGCCAGCTCAGTACAGGGGGCGCTCAATCAGCCCCAGCATTTT.

There are many counts of this clonotype. The chain employs TRBV6-6 and TRBJ2-3; TRBD1 or TRBD2 may be the D gene (5 bases each). V was trimmed by 8 bases and J by 7 bases, leaving 7 bases between them. CDR3 size: 10 residues. CDR1 and CDR2 from the germline V gene are MNHNY and SVGAGI (reference sequence). DNA for the CDR3: TGTGCCAGCGGGGGAAATACGCAGTATTTT. Translating it yields CASGGNTQYF.

Here the CDR3 reads CASSIVSSGGLNTGELFF. As DNA, the CDR3 is TGTGCCAGTAGTATAGTCAGTAGCGGGGGGCTGAACACCGGGGAGCTGTTTTTT. The chain combines TRBV19 with TRBJ2-2, with 10 bases aligning to TRBD2. Per the germline V gene, CDR1 is LNHDA and CDR2 is SQIVND (reference sequence). CDR3 length: 18 residues. The trim removed 1 base at V and 1 base at J, leaving 6 bases unmatched.

This clonotype was found many times. The chain carries TRBV24-1 and TRBJ1-4; perhaps TRBD1 as D (5 bases). CDR1 and CDR2 (germline): KGHDR, SFDVKD. This CDR3 spans 15 amino acids. Trimming removed 4 bases at V and 2 bases at J, with 10 bases between. DNA of the CDR3: TGTGCCACCAGTGACCCACGGGGGACTAATGAAAAACTGTTTTTT. Protein product: CATSDPRGTNEKLFF.

This clonotype was counted ten times or more. J is TRBJ2-7 and V is TRBV7-3, with 9 bases that match TRBD2. This CDR3 is 14 amino acids long. J was trimmed by 6 bases and V by 2 bases; bases with no gene match: 5. Germline V gene sequence: CDR1 SGHTA, CDR2 FQGTGA. This CDR3 is CASSLGGGALEQYF. CDR3 coding DNA: TGTGCCAGCAGCTTAGGCGGGGGGGCCCTCGAGCAGTACTTC.

The sample holds a few counts of this clonotype. This chain joins TRBV28 and TRBJ1-5, with a tentative D call TRBD1 (5 bases). The CDR3 has 14 residues. With 8 bases removed from V and 1 base from J, the gap between germline ends came to 12 bases. Germline lookup yields CDR1 MDHEN and CDR2 SYDVKM. The CDR3 loop reads CASHQGGSNQPQHF. CDR3 coding DNA: TGTGCCAGCCATCAGGGAGGGAGCAATCAGCCCCAGCATTTT.